Below are 22 T cell receptor beta chains sequenced from a single sample in a study of blood T cell repertoires in COVID-19. Method: immunoSEQ multiplex PCR; TCRdb's copy keeps in-frame clones and lacks some. The sample includes around 17,000 clones, over 75% of them seen just once. Sample: peripheral blood. The receptors originated from a woman between 65 and 79 years old with active COVID-19.

The chain has TRBV18 and TRBJ2-7; no definite D call. This CDR3 region has 14 residues. The germline V gene has CDR1 KGHSH and CDR2 LQKENI. The V and J ends lost 2 bases and 3 bases respectively, with 11 bases between them. The CDR3 spells CASSPASTFYEQYF. The CDR3, as DNA: TGTGCCAGCTCACCAGCCTCGACTTTCTACGAGCAGTACTTC.

This clone was observed a few times. This rearrangement joins TRBV5-6 to TRBJ1-5; 9 nucleotides line up with TRBD1. The ends lost 2 bases at V and 3 bases at J; junction bases unmatched: 6. The CDR3 has 16 amino acids. Germline V gene data show CDR1 as SGHDT and CDR2 as YYEEEE. DNA for the CDR3: TGTGCCAGCAGCTTAACAGGGGGCGCGGACAATCAGCCCCAGCATTTT. Its protein product is CASSLTGGADNQPQHF. Using reference TRBV5-6 and TRBJ1-5 for the parts outside the CDR3, the full variable domain is DAGVTQSPTHLIKTRGQQVTLRCSPKSGHDTVSWYQQALGQGPQFIFQYYEEEERQRGNFPDRFSGHQFPNYSSELNVNALLLGDSALYLCASSLTGGADNQPQHFGDGTRLSIL.

This clone has a handful of counts. The chain carries TRBV2 and TRBJ2-5; 10 positions match TRBD1. Germline trimming cut 7 bases from V and 5 bases from J; bases unmatched to any gene: 4. This CDR3 is 13 amino acids long. Looked up from germline, CDR1 is SNHLY and CDR2 is FYNNEI. The CDR3 DNA reads as TGTGCCAGCACCGACAGGGGGCGGGAGACCCAGTACTTC. This sequence encodes CASTDRGRETQYF.

This sequence joins TRBV5-6 and TRBJ2-5; TRBD2 aligns across 7 bases. The germline gives CDR1 SGHDT, CDR2 YYEEEE. This CDR3 region has 15 residues. V shed 7 bases and J 3 bases; nucleotides not matched to a gene: 12. CDR3 protein: CASASLEGGKETQYF. The CDR3 DNA reads TGTGCCAGCGCTTCTTTGGAGGGAGGGAAAGAGACCCAGTACTTC. The full variable domain, with the rest looked up from reference TRBV5-6 and TRBJ2-5, is DAGVTQSPTHLIKTRGQQVTLRCSPKSGHDTVSWYQQALGQGPQFIFQYYEEEERQRGNFPDRFSGHQFPNYSSELNVNALLLGDSALYLCASASLEGGKETQYFGPGTRLLVL.

The gene calls are TRBV10-1 and TRBJ2-2, with D unresolved. V was pared by 0 bases and J by 4 bases, with 9 bases between. This CDR3 is built from 15 residues. CDR1 WNHNN and CDR2 SYGVQD come from the germline V gene (reference sequence). The CDR3 bases are TGCGCCAGCAGTGAGTCGGCCCCTGTCACCGGGGAGCTGTTTTTT. Translated, it gives CASSESAPVTGELFF.

The V and J genes are TRBV3-1 (or the pseudogene TRBV3-2) and TRBJ2-2, with D unclear. The CDR3 totals 14 residues. CDR1 LGHDT and CDR2 YNNKEL come from the germline V gene (reference sequence). V lost 5 bases, J lost 1 base, and 8 bases lay in between. CDR3 region: CASSSTWNTGELFF. DNA for the CDR3: TGTGCCAGCAGCTCGACATGGAACACCGGGGAGCTGTTTTTT.

The rearrangement joins TRBV5-1 to TRBJ2-5; 12 bases line up with TRBD1. The CDR3 runs to 14 residues. Germline-derived CDR1 and CDR2 are SGHRS and YFSETQ. The V and J ends lost 4 bases and 7 bases, in that order; junction bases with no gene match: 5. CDR3 coding DNA: TGCGCCAGCAGCCAGGGGACAGGGGGCATGACCCAGTACTTC. Encoded protein: CASSQGTGGMTQYF.

The genes are TRBV21-1 and TRBJ1-4. TRBV21-1 is a listed pseudogene. This CDR3 spans 17 amino acids. CDR3 loop: CASSKKGGTAVNEKLFF. The CDR3 DNA follows: TGTGCCAGCAGCAAGAAGGGAGGCACGGCCGTTAATGAAAAACTGTTTTTT.

The chain links TRBV7-6 to TRBJ2-2; the match to TRBD2 covers 7 bases. Germline assignment: CDR1 SGHVS and CDR2 FNYEAQ. The V segment lost 6 bases and the J segment 6 bases; nucleotides outside the gene matches: 22. The CDR3 spans 19 residues. In DNA form, the CDR3 reads TGTGCCAGCAGTAACCGTCGCCCAGTTCCGGGAGGCGGGGCCGGGGAGCTGTTTTTT. This encodes CASSNRRPVPGGGAGELFF.

J is TRBJ2-3 and V is TRBV5-1, with 11 bases identical to TRBD2. The CDR3 runs to 16 residues. CDR1 and CDR2 from the germline V gene are SGHRS and YFSETQ. J lost 4 bases, V lost 0 bases, and 4 bases had no gene match. The CDR3 sequence: CASSLGGTSGADTQYF. Written as DNA, the CDR3 is TGCGCCAGCAGCTTGGGCGGGACTAGCGGTGCAGATACGCAGTATTTT.

This clone was observed a handful of times. The genes are TRBV3-1 (or the pseudogene TRBV3-2) and TRBJ1-1, with 7 bases aligning to TRBD1. Trimming removed 5 bases from V and 9 bases from J; junction bases left unmatched: 6. The CDR3 runs to 12 residues. Germline-derived CDR1 and CDR2 are LGHDT and YNNKEL (reference sequence). The CDR3 sequence: CASSFRDRQAFF. DNA for the CDR3: TGTGCCAGCAGCTTCCGGGACAGACAAGCTTTCTTT.

The rearrangement uses TRBV9 and TRBJ2-2; D is uncertain. Trimming shortened V by 0 bases and J by 7 bases, and 16 bases separated the two germline ends. The CDR3 consists of 16 residues. Germline V gives CDR1 SGDLS, CDR2 YYNGEE. In DNA, the CDR3 is TGTGCCAGCAGCGTAGGAGCACAGTCAATATACGGGGAGCTGTTTTTT. Translating it yields CASSVGAQSIYGELFF.

This clone came up once. V and J are TRBV4-2 and TRBJ2-2; D may be TRBD2 (5 bases). V lost 4 bases and J lost 6, with 18 bases in between. Germline-derived CDR1 and CDR2 are LGHNA and YNFKEQ. The CDR3 runs 16 residues. The CDR3 DNA sequence: TGTGCCAGCAGCCGAAGACTCCCTTCGGAGGCCGGGGAGCTGTTTTTT. Amino acid sequence: CASSRRLPSEAGELFF.

The genes are TRBV9 and TRBJ1-5, with 7 bases identical to TRBD1. CDR1 and CDR2 from the germline V gene are SGDLS and YYNGEE. V was pared by 3 bases and J by 3 bases, with 6 bases of the junction left unmatched. The CDR3 runs 15 residues. This chain's CDR3 is CASSARDSYNQPQHF. CDR3 DNA: TGTGCCAGCAGCGCCCGGGACAGTTACAATCAGCCCCAGCATTTT.

This clone occurred once. The chain combines TRBV6-5 with TRBJ2-6; no clear D gene. The CDR3 is made up of 12 amino acids. The germline CDR1 and CDR2 sequences are MNHEY and SVGAGI. V lost 7 bases to trimming and J lost 2 bases, with 3 bases between them. The CDR3: CASIAGANVLTF. As DNA, the CDR3 is TGTGCCAGCATCGCTGGGGCCAACGTCCTGACTTTC.

CDR3 DNA sequence: TGTGCCAGCAGCACCGGGACAGGAGATACAGATACGCAGTATTTT. It is translated as CASSTGTGDTDTQYF. The chain has TRBV3-1 (or the pseudogene TRBV3-2) and TRBJ2-3; 8 nucleotides agree with TRBD1. The germline CDR1 and CDR2 sequences are LGHDT and YNNKEL (reference sequence). Losses at the gene ends were 5 bases for V and 3 bases for J; bases not matched to a gene: 7. This CDR3 comprises 15 residues.

CDR3 sequence (DNA): TGTGCCAGCAGCTTAGCAGGGGGGGGCTCCTACGAGCAGTACTTC. As protein: CASSLAGGGSYEQYF. The chain employs TRBV7-9 and TRBJ2-7, with a possible D match to TRBD2 (7 bases). Trimming took off 0 bases at V and 0 bases at J, with 9 bases between the two ends. CDR3 length: 15 residues. Germline values: CDR1 SEHNR, CDR2 FQNEAQ (reference sequence).

This clone came up a few times. The chain joins TRBV5-4 to TRBJ2-5, with unresolved D. The CDR3 consists of 13 residues. The germline gives CDR1 SGHNT, CDR2 YYREEE (reference sequence). Trimming shortened V by 2 bases and J by 5 bases, and 10 bases separated the two germline ends. The CDR3 region is CASSFIGDETQYF. CDR3 coding DNA: TGTGCCAGCAGCTTCATCGGAGACGAGACCCAGTACTTC.

The V call is TRBV11-2, the J call TRBJ2-5, with 9 bases that match TRBD2. After removal of 1 base from V and 1 base from J, the junction contained 4 bases not matched to a gene. Germline-derived CDR1 and CDR2 are SGHAT and FQNNGV. This CDR3 spans 16 amino acids. The CDR3 reads CASSLGAGGFQETQYF. The CDR3 DNA reads as TGTGCCAGCAGCTTAGGGGCGGGAGGGTTCCAAGAGACCCAGTACTTC.

This clone was counted a few times. The V gene is TRBV10-1, the J gene TRBJ2-5; tentatively, D is TRBD1 (6 bases). Germline V lookup: CDR1 WNHNN, CDR2 SYGVQD (reference sequence). The CDR3 has 12 amino acids. The V end lost 8 bases, the J end lost 5 bases, and 12 bases lay between the germline ends. As DNA, the CDR3 is TGCGCCAGCCCAGGGGAGCGGGAGACCCAGTACTTC. Its translation: CASPGERETQYF.

The chain is built from TRBV28 and TRBJ1-1, with a possible D match to TRBD1 (5 bases). Trimming shortened V by 3 bases and J by 0 bases, and 8 bases separated the two germline ends. This CDR3 contains 14 residues. Germline CDR1 reads MDHEN; CDR2 reads SYDVKM. As DNA, the CDR3 is TGTGCCAGCAGTTTTCAGGGAATGAACACTGAAGCTTTCTTT. It yields the protein CASSFQGMNTEAFF.

This chain uses TRBV11-2 with TRBJ2-5; TRBD2 aligns across 11 bases. The V gene end was trimmed by 5 bases and the J gene end by 5 bases; junction bases not matched to a gene: 7. The CDR3 totals 15 residues. Germline loops: CDR1 SGHAT, CDR2 FQNNGV. In nucleotides, the CDR3 is TGTGCCAGCAGCGCCCATAGCGGGAGGGTGGAGACCCAGTACTTC. Translation: CASSAHSGRVETQYF.